Following are 28 T cell receptor beta chains from one sample sequenced in a study of blood T cell repertoires in COVID-19 (dated by TCRdb to between 2020 and 2021). The library was prepared using the immunoSEQ multiplex PCR assay. TCRdb took over this immuneACCESS table, retaining in-frame rearrangements with V and J assigned. Such tables are incomplete; in checked studies, under half of the missing clones stem from an unresolved V gene, and the remainder is unexplained. The sample profile shows 150,000 to 200,000 clones; around 83% of them were found once. The ten largest clonotypes hold approximately 1% of the sample. Sequencing was performed on peripheral blood. These receptors came from a man in his forties with acute or convalescent COVID-19.

The rearrangement joins TRBV20-1 to TRBJ2-7; D gene uncertain. Per the germline V gene, CDR1 is DFQATT and CDR2 is SNEGSKA (reference sequence). The CDR3 covers 14 residues. Trimming stripped 3 bases from V and 1 base from J, with 13 bases between. The CDR3 bases are TGCAGTGCTAGTTTTGGTCAGTTATCCTACGAGCAGTACTTC. Translation: CSASFGQLSYEQYF.

This chain joins TRBV15 and TRBJ1-4; TRBD1 matches at 10 bases. Germline V lookup: CDR1 LNHNV, CDR2 YYDKDF (reference sequence). There are 15 residues in the CDR3. Unmatched junction bases numbered 6, after V lost 3 bases and J lost 8 bases. The CDR3 protein is CATSRETGGKEKLFF. Written as DNA, the CDR3 is TGTGCCACCAGCAGGGAGACAGGGGGCAAAGAAAAACTGTTTTTT.

The J gene is TRBJ2-3, the V gene TRBV13, with 7 bases fitting TRBD2. V was clipped by 7 bases and J by 2 bases; unmatched bases: 12. Looked up from germline, CDR1 is PRHDT and CDR2 is FYEKMQ (reference sequence). The CDR3 loop spans 16 amino acids. Here the CDR3 reads CASTVFVAGLTDTQYF. The CDR3 DNA sequence: TGTGCCAGCACTGTCTTCGTAGCGGGCCTCACAGATACGCAGTATTTT. The full variable domain, completed using reference TRBV13 and TRBJ2-3, is AAGVIQSPRHLIKEKRETATLKCYPIPRHDTVYWYQQGPGQDPQFLISFYEKMQSDKGSIPDRFSAQQFSDYHSELNMSSLELGDSALYFCASTVFVAGLTDTQYFGPGTRLTVL.

The sample holds a few counts of this clone. The V and J genes are TRBV7-2 and TRBJ2-7; a weak D match, TRBD2 (5 bases). This CDR3 comprises 13 residues. V was shortened by 1 base and J by 2 bases, with 6 bases between the two germline ends. Germline V gives CDR1 SGHTA, CDR2 FQGNSA. This chain's CDR3 is CASSLGRPYEQYF. Here the CDR3 DNA reads TGTGCCAGCAGCTTAGGGAGGCCCTACGAGCAGTACTTC. Drawing the rest from reference TRBV7-2 and TRBJ2-7, the complete variable domain is GAGVSQSPSNKVTEKGKDVELRCDPISGHTALYWYRQSLGQGLEFLIYFQGNSAPDKSGLPSDRFSAERTGGSVSTLTIQRTQQEDSAVYLCASSLGRPYEQYFGPGTRLTVT.

The rearrangement links TRBV29-1 to TRBJ2-1; D is unresolved. CDR3 length equals 13 residues. The germline CDR1 and CDR2 sequences are SQVTM and ANQGSEA. With 6 bases removed from V and 5 bases from J, the gap between germline ends came to 14 bases. CDR3 coding DNA: TGCAGCGTCGCTATTTCACGAGACAATGAGCAGTTCTTC. Translation gives CSVAISRDNEQFF.

J is TRBJ2-1 and V is TRBV11-1; 10 bases align to TRBD2. Germline lookup yields CDR1 SGHAT and CDR2 FQDESV (reference sequence). Germline trimming cut 4 bases from V and 10 bases from J; bases unmatched to any gene: 10. This CDR3 comprises 15 residues. CDR3 coding DNA: TGTGCCAGCAGCTCGGAGCGGGGGGGCCGGGGAGAGCAGTTCTTC. Encoded protein: CASSSERGGRGEQFF.

The chain combines TRBV30 with TRBJ1-2; maybe TRBD1 (6 bases). V lost 1 base and J lost 0, with 18 bases in between. Per germline, CDR1 GTSNPN and CDR2 SVGIG (reference sequence). CDR3 length: 17 amino acids. CDR3 residues: CAWSGNRASTPNYGYTF. In nucleotides, the CDR3 is TGTGCCTGGAGTGGGAACAGGGCCTCAACCCCTAACTATGGCTACACCTTC.

V usage is TRBV7-9 and J usage is TRBJ1-1, with a weak D call TRBD1 (6 bases). Trimming took off 3 bases at V and 1 base at J, with 9 bases between the two ends. The CDR3 has 14 amino acids. In germline, CDR1 is SEHNR, CDR2 FQNEAQ (reference sequence). CDR3 region: CASSFPDRNTEAFF. Written as DNA, the CDR3 is TGTGCCAGCAGCTTTCCGGACAGGAACACTGAAGCTTTCTTT.

CDR3 coding DNA: TGTGCCAGCAGCGTAACGGACAGGCGGGATGATGGCTACACCTTC. Translated, it gives CASSVTDRRDDGYTF. V gene TRBV9 combines with J gene TRBJ1-2, with 7 bases matching TRBD1. The CDR3 length is 15 residues. V dropped 1 base and J dropped 6; count of bases not matched to a gene: 9. CDR1 SGDLS and CDR2 YYNGEE come from the germline V gene.

The chain is built from TRBV11-2 and TRBJ1-2; D uncertain. V was pared by 2 bases and J by 6 bases, with 10 bases between. CDR1 and CDR2 (germline): SGHAT, FQNNGV. This CDR3 contains 13 residues. The CDR3 spells CASSLQQRDGYTF. The DNA of the CDR3 is TGTGCCAGCAGCTTACAGCAGCGTGATGGCTACACCTTC.

This clone has a handful of counts. CDR3 loop: CASSPRGQTSGNTIYF. In nucleotides, the CDR3 is TGTGCCAGCAGTCCCAGGGGACAGACCTCTGGAAACACCATATATTTT. This chain uses TRBV6-4 with TRBJ1-3; TRBD1 matches at 7 bases. The CDR3 runs 16 residues. With 5 bases clipped from V and 0 bases from J, the junction kept 7 bases outside the gene matches. The germline CDR1 and CDR2 sequences are MRHNA and SNTAGT.

The chain links TRBV6-6 to TRBJ2-1; 7 bases match TRBD1. There are 15 residues in the CDR3. Unmatched junction bases numbered 4, after V lost 2 bases and J lost 3 bases. Germline assignment: CDR1 MNHNY and CDR2 SVGAGI (reference sequence). CDR3 sequence: CASSYRGQDYNEQFF. The CDR3 DNA reads TGTGCCAGCAGTTACCGCGGACAGGACTACAATGAGCAGTTCTTC.

CDR3 region: CASSPLEGTGVGYTF. CDR3 DNA: TGTGCCAGCTCACCTCTGGAAGGGACAGGGGTTGGCTACACCTTC. J is TRBJ1-2 and V is TRBV18; 10 positions agree with TRBD1. CDR1 is KGHSH and CDR2 is LQKENI in the germline V gene. This CDR3 region has 15 residues. V lost 3 bases to trimming and J lost 7 bases; unmatched junction nucleotides: 8.

This clone turned up a few times. This chain's CDR3 is CASSQGRWEAFF. The DNA for the CDR3 is TGTGCCAGCAGCCAGGGGAGATGGGAAGCTTTCTTT. V usage is TRBV3-1 (or the pseudogene TRBV3-2) and J usage is TRBJ1-1; D not resolved. The V and J ends lost 3 bases and 8 bases respectively, with 10 bases between them. CDR1 LGHDT and CDR2 YNNKEL come from the germline V gene (reference sequence). The CDR3 length is 12 residues.

The chain joins TRBV5-4 to TRBJ1-4; TRBD1 matches at 11 bases. The CDR3 is made up of 16 amino acids. The V gene's germline CDR1 is SGHNT and CDR2 YYREEE (reference sequence). V was pared by 2 bases and J by 7 bases, with 7 bases of the junction left unmatched. The chain's CDR3 is CASSFRRTGGVEKLFF. The CDR3 coding sequence is TGTGCCAGCAGCTTCCGCCGGACAGGGGGCGTTGAAAAACTGTTTTTT.

Written as DNA, the CDR3 is TGTGCCACGTCCCGGGACTCACTCAATGAGCAGTTCTTC. This encodes CATSRDSLNEQFF. The chain combines TRBV6-4 with TRBJ2-1, with D perhaps matching TRBD2 (6 bases). The CDR3 is 13 amino acids. From germline, CDR1 is MRHNA and CDR2 SNTAGT. V shed 10 bases and J shed 6 bases, with 16 bases lying between them.

The chain's CDR3 is CASSLVARGALLSGNTIYF. The CDR3 DNA sequence: TGTGCCAGCAGCTTAGTAGCCCGCGGGGCCCTCCTCTCTGGAAACACCATATATTTT. The genes are TRBV7-2 and TRBJ1-3, with TRBD1 as a possible D gene (5 bases). The germline CDR1 and CDR2 sequences are SGHTA and FQGNSA. Trimming pared 1 base from V and 0 bases from J, leaving 19 bases between. The CDR3 length is 19 residues. Combining the CDR3 with reference TRBV7-2 and TRBJ1-3 gives the whole variable domain GAGVSQSPSNKVTEKGKDVELRCDPISGHTALYWYRQSLGQGLEFLIYFQGNSAPDKSGLPSDRFSAERTGGSVSTLTIQRTQQEDSAVYLCASSLVARGALLSGNTIYFGEGSWLTVV.

V is TRBV11-2 and J is TRBJ1-6; 8 bases agree with TRBD1. The CDR3 is made up of 16 amino acids. Trimming took 4 bases from V and 2 from J; bases not matched to a gene: 4. Germline assignment: CDR1 SGHAT and CDR2 FQNNGV. The CDR3 is CASSSTGVAYNSPLHF. CDR3 coding DNA: TGTGCCAGCAGCTCGACAGGGGTCGCCTATAATTCACCCCTCCACTTT. Full variable domain (rest looked up from reference TRBV11-2 and TRBJ1-6): EAGVAQSPRYKIIEKRQSVAFWCNPISGHATLYWYQQILGQGPKLLIQFQNNGVVDDSQLPKDRFSAERLKGVDSTLKIQPAKLEDSAVYLCASSSTGVAYNSPLHFGNGTRLTVT.

The chain has TRBV11-2 and TRBJ1-6; D may be TRBD1 (5 bases). CDR1 and CDR2 from the germline V gene are SGHAT and FQNNGV. The CDR3 loop spans 15 amino acids. Trimming shortened V by 5 bases and J by 7 bases, and 15 bases separated the two germline ends. Here the CDR3 DNA reads TGTGCCAGCAGCCGGAGTGACGGACAAAATTCACCCCTCCACTTT. This codes for CASSRSDGQNSPLHF.

The CDR3 spells CASSLHMTGSDQPQHF. CDR3 DNA: TGTGCCAGCAGTCTTCATATGACAGGGTCCGACCAGCCCCAGCATTTT. The rearrangement links TRBV6-2 or TRBV6-3 to TRBJ1-5, with 7 bases that match TRBD1. CDR1 MNHEY and CDR2 SVGEGT come from the germline V gene. The CDR3 is made up of 16 amino acids. J was trimmed by 7 bases and V by 5 bases; bases with no gene match: 14.

The chain's CDR3 is CASSYRERNEQFF. The CDR3 DNA is TGTGCCAGCAGTTACCGGGAGCGGAATGAGCAGTTCTTC. The chain recombines TRBV6-6 with TRBJ2-1; TRBD2 might be the D (6 bases). Germline CDR1 is MNHNY and CDR2 is SVGAGI (reference sequence). The V and J ends lost 2 bases and 7 bases respectively, with 9 bases between them. The CDR3 consists of 13 residues.

The V call is TRBV5-4, the J call TRBJ1-2; 9 bases are a match to TRBD1. Trimming cost V 0 bases and J 8 bases; bases outside gene matches: 5. This CDR3 has 14 residues. Germline V gene sequence: CDR1 SGHNT, CDR2 YYREEE (reference sequence). In DNA form, the CDR3 reads TGTGCCAGCAGCTTGGAACAGGGGGCGGGAGGCTACACCTTC. Amino acids: CASSLEQGAGGYTF.

About this clone: Other DNA sequences in this specimen translate into the identical CDR3. The rearrangement joins TRBV20-1 to TRBJ2-3; D ambiguous. The germline V and J ends were trimmed by 3 bases and 6 bases, with 4 bases remaining between them. Germline-derived CDR1 and CDR2 are DFQATT and SNEGSKA (reference sequence). The CDR3 extends over 10 amino acids. The CDR3 loop reads CSASSDTQYF. CDR3 coding DNA: TGCAGTGCTAGTTCTGATACGCAGTATTTT.

Points on this clone: One end of the junction fails to match germline, which may point to a read error. V and J are TRBV7-7 and TRBJ1-4; D ambiguous. In germline, CDR1 is SSHAT, CDR2 FNYEAQ (reference sequence). The CDR3 covers 13 residues. CDR3 DNA: TGTGCTAGCAGCCCGCGTGAGGGTGAAAAACTGTTTTTT. Translating gives CASSPREGEKLFF.

The V gene is TRBV7-3, the J gene TRBJ2-2; TRBD1 aligns across 7 bases. From germline, CDR1 is SGHTA and CDR2 FQGTGA. The CDR3 consists of 17 residues. J was trimmed by 1 base and V by 5 bases; bases with no gene match: 10. Written as DNA, the CDR3 is TGTGCCAGCAGCCCGACGACAGGGTGGGGGAACACCGGGGAGCTGTTTTTT. Amino acid sequence: CASSPTTGWGNTGELFF.

V gene TRBV5-6 combines with J gene TRBJ2-2, with D possibly matching TRBD1 (6 bases). Trimming shortened V by 5 bases and J by 2 bases, and 13 bases separated the two germline ends. Per germline, CDR1 SGHDT and CDR2 YYEEEE. This CDR3 region has 15 residues. CDR3 protein: CASRAGTLNTGELFF. The CDR3, as DNA: TGTGCCAGCAGGGCCGGGACACTCAACACCGGGGAGCTGTTTTTT.

A few counts support this clone. The chain uses TRBV6-5 and TRBJ2-7; 8 nucleotides align to TRBD2. Germline trimming cut 4 bases from V and 3 bases from J; bases unmatched to any gene: 2. The CDR3 length is 13 residues. From germline, CDR1 is MNHEY and CDR2 SVGAGI. This CDR3 is CASSSGGNYEQYF. The CDR3 DNA is TGTGCCAGCAGTTCGGGGGGGAACTACGAGCAGTACTTC.

The chain links TRBV28 to TRBJ1-5; the D gene is possibly TRBD1 (5 bases). Germline V gene sequence: CDR1 MDHEN, CDR2 SYDVKM. The CDR3 runs to 14 residues. The germline V and J ends were trimmed by 4 bases and 0 bases, with 7 bases remaining between them. The CDR3 loop is CASSSGNSNQPQHF. The CDR3 DNA reads as TGTGCCAGCAGTTCAGGGAATAGCAATCAGCCCCAGCATTTT.